This is a list of T cell receptor beta chains from one sample in a study of regulatory T cells in long-lasting Graves disease. Each CDR3 protein gets one entry after TCRdb re-called the multiplex PCR reads with MiXCR. The sample includes roughly 500,000 distinct CDR3 sequences, about 22% of them seen just once. The sequences come from peripheral blood mononuclear cells (PBMCs), collected when the disease was refractory, from a patient treated with antithyroid drugs. These receptors all come from a female donor with Graves disease. Both conserved end residues are part of each CDR3. A D gene is named only where the DNA matches it firmly. Clone sizes are given selectively: once, few, many, or a class where the clone is expanded.

v_gene	d_gene	abundance	j_gene	CDR3nt	CDR3aa
TRBV2	NA	NA	TRBJ2-1	TGTGCCAGCAGTGTAGACCCTCAGAGCGGGTCCTACAATGAGCAGTTCTTC	CASSVDPQSGSYNEQFF
TRBV29-1	TRBD1	many	TRBJ2-7	TGCAGCGTTGGAGGCTGGCGTGGACAGGGGTTGGACGAGCAGTACTTC	CSVGGWRGQGLDEQYF
TRBV24-1	NA	few	TRBJ1-1	TGTGCCACCAAAAACGGGAAATCCACTGAAGCTTTCTTT	CATKNGKSTEAFF
TRBV6-1	NA	many	TRBJ1-1	TGTGCCAGCATCGACGGCCTACGAACGGCTGAAGCTTTCTTT	CASIDGLRTAEAFF
TRBV6-1	NA	many	TRBJ1-1	TGTGCCAGCAGGACAAATCCGGGACACATGAACACTGAAGCTTTCTTT	CASRTNPGHMNTEAFF
TRBV3-1	TRBD1	few	TRBJ1-2	TGTGCCAGCAGCCCGGGACAGGGGGTCCCCTATGGCTACACCTTC	CASSPGQGVPYGYTF
TRBV12-3/TRBV12-4	NA	many	TRBJ1-2	TGTGCCAGCAGTTTGACTGCCACTAACTATGGCTACACCTTC	CASSLTATNYGYTF
TRBV28	NA	many	TRBJ1-1	TGTGCCAGCAGTTCCGGTTGGGGGAGGGCTGAAGCTTTCTTT	CASSSGWGRAEAFF
TRBV9	NA	NA	TRBJ2-2	TGTGCCAGCAAACCAGGGGAGATCGGGGAGCTGTTTTTT	CASKPGEIGELFF
TRBV7-3	TRBD1	NA	TRBJ2-7	TGTGCCAGCAGCTCGGGACAGGCGAGCGAGCAGTACTTC	CASSSGQASEQYF
TRBV30	NA	many	TRBJ2-2	TGTGCCTGGAAGCGTACCGGGGAGCTGTTTTTT	CAWKRTGELFF
TRBV27	NA	few	TRBJ1-3	TGTGCCAGCAGTTTATCGGAACGGCCGACTATCGGTGGAAACACCATATATTTT	CASSLSERPTIGGNTIYF
TRBV28	NA	many	TRBJ1-1	TGTGCCAGCAGTTTATCAGGGGACACTGAAGCTTTCTTT	CASSLSGDTEAFF
TRBV6-1	NA	NA	TRBJ2-1	TGTGCCAGCAGCCCTCGAGCGGCGGAGAGCTCCTACAATGAGCAGTTCTTC	CASSPRAAESSYNEQFF
TRBV7-3	NA	many	TRBJ1-6	TGTGCCAGCAGCCCGGAAGGCTCCTATAATTCACCCCTCCACTTT	CASSPEGSYNSPLHF
TRBV6-1	NA	few	TRBJ1-2	TGTGCCAGCAGTGAAGTGACGGGAGGAGGAGGCTACACCTTC	CASSEVTGGGGYTF
TRBV12-3/TRBV12-4	NA	NA	TRBJ1-2	TGTGCCAGCAGGACGACGGGCCACTATGGCTACACCTTC	CASRTTGHYGYTF
TRBV10-3	NA	many	TRBJ1-1	TGTGCCATCAGTGACCTTACGGGGAGCACTGAAGCTTTCTTT	CAISDLTGSTEAFF
TRBV3-1	NA	few	TRBJ1-1	TGTGCCAGCAGCCAAGGGCCTTTCATGAACACTGAAGCTTTCTTT	CASSQGPFMNTEAFF
TRBV28	NA	many	TRBJ1-1	TGTGCCAGCACGCCCGGCCGGGCAGCTTTCTTT	CASTPGRAAFF
TRBV11-2	NA	NA	TRBJ2-2	TGTGCCAGCAGCCGGATTTGGGCGGAACCTGTTCGCGGGGAGCTGTTTTTT	CASSRIWAEPVRGELFF
TRBV12-3/TRBV12-4	TRBD2	few	TRBJ2-5	TGTGCCAGCACCCAACGGACTAGCGCTGAGACCCAGTACTTC	CASTQRTSAETQYF
TRBV2	NA	many	TRBJ2-7	TGTGCCACTAATACGGGCGGCCATGCGTCCTACGAGCAGTACTTC	CATNTGGHASYEQYF
TRBV7-2	NA	many	TRBJ1-6	TGTGCCAGCAGCGGGGATTGGACAGCACCCCTCCACTTT	CASSGDWTAPLHF
TRBV28	TRBD1	many	TRBJ2-7	TGTGCCAGCAGCCCCGGGACAGGGATCAGCGAGCAGTACTTC	CASSPGTGISEQYF
TRBV28	TRBD2	few	TRBJ2-1	TGTGCCAGCAGTTCAGCCCAGCGGGGATCTTACAATGAGCAGTTCTTC	CASSSAQRGSYNEQFF
TRBV5-8	TRBD1	NA	TRBJ2-2	TGTGCCAGCAGCTTGCCGACAGGGGATCTGAACACCGGGGAGCTGTTTTTT	CASSLPTGDLNTGELFF
TRBV7-2	NA	many	TRBJ1-2	TGTGCCAGCAGCTTAGGCCAGAACCGCTATGGCTACACCTTC	CASSLGQNRYGYTF